This T cell receptor beta chain derives from a study of control samples from healthy donors and cancer patients (dated by TCRdb to the early 2020s). V has 5 bases trimmed and J has 6 bases trimmed; junction bases matching no gene number 5. CDR1 MNHEY and CDR2 SVGEGT were looked up in the germline V gene. The CDR3 sequence holds 15 residues, the cysteine and phenylalanine included. Only the CDR3 DNA is retained, 45 bases long and in frame from the first base. A remark on this clone: Its antigen specificity is not known. Within one base of it there is no much larger clone, and no base qualities were kept.

Receptor libraries were prepared by the immunoSEQ multiplex PCR assay. TCRdb mirrors the immuneACCESS table, restricted to in-frame sequences. Some clones are absent from its copies; in checked studies, under half trace to an unresolved V gene, and the reason for the others is unknown. The table for this sample lists 100,000 to 150,000 clones; 87% of them were counted only once. The ten most abundant clones make up 1.5% to 2% of the sample. The receptor was derived from a man between 18 and 29 years old in good health. Recombination linked TRBV6-2 or TRBV6-3 to TRBJ2-2; a stretch of 11 junction bases matches TRBD1. The specimen was blood. The DNA reads TGTGCCAGCAGTAAAAGGACAGGGGGCTCCGGGGAGCTGTTTTTT. Translated, it gives CASSKRTGGSGELFF.